These T cell receptor beta chains were read from a single sample in a study of OX40 agonist ivuxolimab in advanced cancers. Profiled with immunoSEQ multiplex PCR; TCRdb holds only in-frame clones, not every one. The table records about 60,000 clones, about 87% of them present only once. Here the sequenced sample was CD4+ or CD8+ T cells sorted from blood, taken in a trial of the OX40 agonist ivuxolimab. The receptors come from an adult with an advanced solid tumor such as melanoma, head and neck, liver or kidney cancer. CDR3s include the opening cysteine and the closing phenylalanine or tryptophan. The D gene is left open where the match is weak. Clone size, where shown, is once, few, many, or a class for clones that have expanded.

CDR3: CASSLPDTDTQYF; DNA: TGTGCCAGCAGCTTACCCGACACAGATACGCAGTATTTT; size: -; V: TRBV7-8; D: -; J: TRBJ2-3
CDR3: CSVVVAQLAGGNEQFF; DNA: TGCAGCGTTGTAGTCGCCCAACTAGCGGGAGGCAATGAGCAGTTCTTC; size: -; V: TRBV29-1; D: TRBD2; J: TRBJ2-1
CDR3: CASRGDSPSNQPQHF; DNA: TGTGCCAGCAGAGGGGACAGTCCAAGCAATCAGCCCCAGCATTTT; size: -; V: TRBV28; D: TRBD1; J: TRBJ1-5
CDR3: CASSVGAGGKSEQFF; DNA: TGTGCCAGCAGCGTAGGTGCAGGGGGGAAGAGTGAGCAGTTCTTC; size: -; V: TRBV9; D: -; J: TRBJ2-1
CDR3: CASTLLGDTQYF; DNA: TGTGCCAGCACCCTCCTCGGGGATACGCAGTATTTT; size: -; V: TRBV11-2; D: -; J: TRBJ2-3
CDR3: CASSLGVLGSPLHF; DNA: TGCGCCAGCAGCTTAGGGGTTCTTGGCTCACCCCTCCACTTT; size: -; V: TRBV5-1; D: -; J: TRBJ1-6
CDR3: CASSLAPSGAGEKLFF; DNA: TGCGCCAGCAGCTTGGCCCCATCAGGGGCGGGTGAAAAACTGTTTTTT; size: few; V: TRBV5-1; D: -; J: TRBJ1-4
CDR3: CASSRTGAMNTEAFF; DNA: TGTGCCAGCAGTCGGACAGGGGCCATGAACACTGAAGCTTTCTTT; size: -; V: TRBV6-5; D: TRBD1; J: TRBJ1-1
CDR3: CASSSGQPNTEAFF; DNA: TGCGCCAGCAGCTCGGGACAGCCGAACACTGAAGCTTTCTTT; size: few; V: TRBV5-1; D: TRBD1; J: TRBJ1-1
CDR3: CASSSSASSYNSPLHF; DNA: TGTGCCAGCAGCTCCTCAGCGAGCTCCTATAATTCACCCCTCCACTTT; size: -; V: TRBV9; D: -; J: TRBJ1-6
CDR3: CASSQDRKAQPQHF; DNA: TGCGCCAGCAGCCAAGACAGGAAGGCTCAGCCCCAGCATTTT; size: -; V: TRBV4-1; D: -; J: TRBJ1-5
CDR3: CASTASMGLFTDTQYF; DNA: TGTGCCAGCACCGCCTCGATGGGACTGTTCACAGATACGCAGTATTTT; size: -; V: TRBV6-6; D: -; J: TRBJ2-3
CDR3: CASSVTRVGTQYF; DNA: TGTGCCAGCAGCGTAACAAGGGTGGGTACGCAGTATTTT; size: -; V: TRBV11-2; D: -; J: TRBJ2-3
CDR3: CASSSRGVVNIQYF; DNA: TGTGCCAGCAGCTCTCGGGGGGTGGTAAACATTCAGTACTTC; size: few; V: TRBV7-2; D: TRBD2; J: TRBJ2-4
CDR3: CATSRGDRGKGGLAKNIQYF; DNA: TGTGCCACCAGCAGAGGGGACAGGGGCAAAGGGGGATTAGCCAAAAACATTCAGTACTTC; size: -; V: TRBV15; D: TRBD1; J: TRBJ2-4
CDR3: CASSQVGGLGKLFF; DNA: TGCGCCAGCAGCCAAGTAGGGGGGCTTGGAAAACTGTTTTTT; size: -; V: TRBV4-3; D: -; J: TRBJ1-4